This is a list of T cell receptor beta chains from one sample in a study of blood T cell repertoires in COVID-19. Measured with immunoSEQ multiplex PCR; TCRdb has only the in-frame clones, and not every one. The sample carries around 70,000 clones, 70% to 80% recorded once. Sequenced sample: peripheral blood. These receptors were collected from a human donor in a cohort sampled during active COVID-19. Each CDR3 is given with its conserved first and last residue.

j_call: TRBJ1-6
v_call: TRBV28
cdr3_aa: CASSLSGGGSYNSPLHF

j_call: TRBJ1-5
v_call: TRBV7-2
cdr3_aa: CASSLPYSNQPQHF

j_call: TRBJ2-7
v_call: TRBV3-1/TRBV3-2
cdr3_aa: CASSQSVYEQYF

j_call: TRBJ2-5
v_call: TRBV2
cdr3_aa: CASSQGPGEGETQYF

j_call: TRBJ2-1
v_call: TRBV9
cdr3_aa: CASSGPGTGAYNEQFF

j_call: TRBJ2-7
v_call: TRBV28
cdr3_aa: CATYHPPYEQYF

j_call: TRBJ2-5
v_call: TRBV6-6
cdr3_aa: CASRRTLIQETQYF

j_call: TRBJ2-7
v_call: TRBV28
cdr3_aa: CASCPRTSSYEQYF

j_call: TRBJ1-2
v_call: TRBV29-1
cdr3_aa: CSVDILGDRLGGDYGYTF

j_call: TRBJ2-7
v_call: TRBV12-3/TRBV12-4
cdr3_aa: CASSQGQVYEQYF

j_call: TRBJ1-6
v_call: TRBV30
cdr3_aa: CAWSGTDKPSSYNSPLHF

j_call: TRBJ2-7
v_call: TRBV18
cdr3_aa: CASSPPSIRTSGIGEQYF

j_call: TRBJ2-7
v_call: TRBV30
cdr3_aa: CAWSDRVGEQYF

j_call: TRBJ2-1
v_call: TRBV30
cdr3_aa: CAWRTSGSRSEQFF

j_call: TRBJ1-6
v_call: TRBV24-1
cdr3_aa: CATSDPHQDRPSSYNSPLHF

j_call: TRBJ1-1
v_call: TRBV18
cdr3_aa: CASSRDGGTEAFF

j_call: TRBJ1-3
v_call: TRBV5-4
cdr3_aa: CASSLDAEGAIYF

j_call: TRBJ2-3
v_call: TRBV7-9
cdr3_aa: CASTTLGDTDTQYF

j_call: TRBJ1-1
v_call: TRBV18
cdr3_aa: CASSPSTGYTEAFF

j_call: TRBJ2-7
v_call: TRBV3-1/TRBV3-2
cdr3_aa: CASSQVRTSGRISYYEQYF

j_call: TRBJ2-3
v_call: TRBV19
cdr3_aa: CASSRTRLDTQYF

j_call: TRBJ2-2
v_call: TRBV5-1
cdr3_aa: CASSFAGDYGGELFF

j_call: TRBJ1-4
v_call: TRBV19
cdr3_aa: CASSIPGGPAGEKLFF

j_call: TRBJ1-1
v_call: TRBV7-9
cdr3_aa: CASSSDPDSPHEAFF

j_call: TRBJ2-1
v_call: TRBV9
cdr3_aa: CASSVGGLGSYNEQFF

j_call: TRBJ2-2
v_call: TRBV25-1
cdr3_aa: CASSVGLAGGPGTGELFF

j_call: TRBJ1-2
v_call: TRBV12-3/TRBV12-4
cdr3_aa: CASSPGEFGGYTF

j_call: TRBJ2-4
v_call: TRBV2
cdr3_aa: CASRRRAGVENIQYF

j_call: TRBJ1-2
v_call: TRBV7-2
cdr3_aa: CASSLEQNYGYTF

j_call: TRBJ2-5
v_call: TRBV19
cdr3_aa: CASSIRPGAGETQYF

j_call: TRBJ2-3
v_call: TRBV28
cdr3_aa: CASSTQGASTDTQYF

j_call: TRBJ1-2
v_call: TRBV5-1
cdr3_aa: CASSSEDRGNYGYTF

j_call: TRBJ1-2
v_call: TRBV19
cdr3_aa: CASSPLGQGGGYTF

j_call: TRBJ1-1
v_call: TRBV18
cdr3_aa: CASSLKNTEAFF

j_call: TRBJ2-7
v_call: TRBV7-2
cdr3_aa: CASSSGGTLGSYEQYF

j_call: TRBJ1-5
v_call: TRBV6-6
cdr3_aa: CASSRKQGNSNQPQHF

j_call: TRBJ2-3
v_call: TRBV7-2
cdr3_aa: CASSLARASGSTDTQYF

j_call: TRBJ2-3
v_call: TRBV25-1
cdr3_aa: CASQNRGLVTDTQYF

j_call: TRBJ2-6
v_call: TRBV5-1
cdr3_aa: CASSFTTGLLSGANVLTF

j_call: TRBJ2-7
v_call: TRBV6-5
cdr3_aa: CACGLHSYEQYF

j_call: TRBJ2-2
v_call: TRBV5-4
cdr3_aa: CASSLSGGNTGELFF

j_call: TRBJ2-7
v_call: TRBV30
cdr3_aa: CAWSFFGLAGLEQYF

j_call: TRBJ2-1
v_call: TRBV6-5
cdr3_aa: CASSPGLAVYNEQFF

j_call: TRBJ1-4
v_call: TRBV6-5
cdr3_aa: CASSQDRGEEKLFF

j_call: TRBJ1-5
v_call: TRBV24-1
cdr3_aa: CATSRGNQPQHF

j_call: TRBJ2-6
v_call: TRBV4-2
cdr3_aa: CASSQRLAGGPGGANVLTF

j_call: TRBJ2-7
v_call: TRBV15
cdr3_aa: CATSRVWRGGASGEQYF

j_call: TRBJ2-7
v_call: TRBV6-2/TRBV6-3
cdr3_aa: CASSPTSGSTREQYF

j_call: TRBJ1-1
v_call: TRBV25-1
cdr3_aa: CASTPRDKNQAFF